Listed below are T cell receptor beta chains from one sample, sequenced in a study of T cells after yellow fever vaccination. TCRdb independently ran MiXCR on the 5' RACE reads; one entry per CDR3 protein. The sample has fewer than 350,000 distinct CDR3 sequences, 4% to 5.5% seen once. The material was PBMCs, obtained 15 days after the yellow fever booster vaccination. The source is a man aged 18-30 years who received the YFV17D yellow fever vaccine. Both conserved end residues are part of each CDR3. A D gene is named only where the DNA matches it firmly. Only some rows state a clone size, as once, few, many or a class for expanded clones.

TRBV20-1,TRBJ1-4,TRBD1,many,TGCAGTGCTAGACGACAGGGAGTTGTTGAAAAACTGTTTTTT,CSARRQGVVEKLFF
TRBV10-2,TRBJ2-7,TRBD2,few,TGCGCCAGCAGTGGACTAGCGGTGGTGGTTTTCTACGAGCAGTACTTC,CASSGLAVVVFYEQYF
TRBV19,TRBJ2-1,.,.,TGTGCCAGTAGTAGAGTGGCCCGAGGAGGGAGCTCCTACAATGAGCAGTTCTTC,CASSRVARGGSSYNEQFF
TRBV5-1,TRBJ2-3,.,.,TGCACCAGCAGGGCAGGGGTGACAGATACGCAGTATTTT,CTSRAGVTDTQYF
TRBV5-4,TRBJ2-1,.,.,TGTGCCAGCTTTTTCGGCCCAGGGGAGAATGAGCAGTTCTTC,CASFFGPGENEQFF
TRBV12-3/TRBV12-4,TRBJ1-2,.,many,TGTGCCAGCAGTTTAGGCGAAGGGGGCTACACCTTC,CASSLGEGGYTF
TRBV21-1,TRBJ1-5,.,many,TGTGCCAGCAGCAGGGTGACGGACAGGGAGGATCAGCCCCAGCATTTT,CASSRVTDREDQPQHF
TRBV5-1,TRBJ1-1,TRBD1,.,TGCGCCAGCAGCCCGGGCGACAGGGCAAACACTGAAGCTTTCTTT,CASSPGDRANTEAFF
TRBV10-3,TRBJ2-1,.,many,TGTGCCATCAAGACAATGGCTAGCAATGAGCAGTTCTTC,CAIKTMASNEQFF
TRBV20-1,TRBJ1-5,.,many,TGCAGTGCTGCCACAGGGTACCCTAGGGGCAATCAGCCCCAGCATTTT,CSAATGYPRGNQPQHF
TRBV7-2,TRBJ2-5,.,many,TGTGCCAGCAGCTTGATGGGCGGGGAGAGGGAGACCCAGTACTTC,CASSLMGGERETQYF
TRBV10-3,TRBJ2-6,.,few,TGTGCCATCAGTGATAGCTCTGGGGCCAACGTCCTGACTTTC,CAISDSSGANVLTF
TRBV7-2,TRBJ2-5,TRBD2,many,TGTGCCAGCAGCAAAGCGGCTCTAGCGGGGGGGCAAGAGACCCAGTACTTC,CASSKAALAGGQETQYF
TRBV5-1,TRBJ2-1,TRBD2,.,TGCGCCAGCAGAGGCAATAGCGGGGGGTCGAATGAGCAGTTCTTC,CASRGNSGGSNEQFF
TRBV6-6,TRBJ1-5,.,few,TGTGCCAGCAGTTACTCGTTGGAGAACAATCAGCCCCAGCATTTT,CASSYSLENNQPQHF
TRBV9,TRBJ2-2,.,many,TGTGCCAGCAGCGCAAGACTGCCCCCCGGGGGGGAGCTGTTTTTT,CASSARLPPGGELFF
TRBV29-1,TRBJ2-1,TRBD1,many,TGCAGCGTTGAACCGGGACAGGGCCGCTCCTACAATGAGCAGTTCTTC,CSVEPGQGRSYNEQFF
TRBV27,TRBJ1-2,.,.,TGTGCCAGCAGTTTATCCGTGCTCTATGGCTACACCTTC,CASSLSVLYGYTF
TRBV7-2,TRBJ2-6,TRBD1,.,TGTGCCAGCAGCTCCACAGGGGGCGGTGGGGACAACGTCCTGACTTTC,CASSSTGGGGDNVLTF
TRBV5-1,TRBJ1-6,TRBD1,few,TGCGCCAGCAGCTACAAAGGCAGGGGGACCTATAATTCACCCCTCCACTTT,CASSYKGRGTYNSPLHF
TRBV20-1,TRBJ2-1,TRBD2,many,TGCAGTGCCCCCTTAACTCTAGCGGGGGGTCAAACTTCTCGGGAGCAGTTCTTC,CSAPLTLAGGQTSREQFF
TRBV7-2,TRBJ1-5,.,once,TGTGCCAGCAGCTTTGGGGGCGACCGCCGCAATCAGCCCCAGCATTTT,CASSFGGDRRNQPQHF
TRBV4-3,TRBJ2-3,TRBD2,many,TGCGCCAGCAGCCCCGAACTAGCGGGGGGGCCAGATACGCAGTATTTT,CASSPELAGGPDTQYF
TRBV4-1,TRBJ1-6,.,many,TGCGCCAGCAGCAAAGGGAGGGGGGGGGTCATCGGTTCACCCCTCCACTTT,CASSKGRGGVIGSPLHF
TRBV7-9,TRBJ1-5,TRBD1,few,TGTGCCAGCAGCCCGTCGGGACAGGGGGCTCAACAGCCCCAGCATTTT,CASSPSGQGAQQPQHF
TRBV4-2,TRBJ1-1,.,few,TGTGCCAGCAGCCAAGGGGGAACTCGGGGCACTGAAGCTTTCTTT,CASSQGGTRGTEAFF
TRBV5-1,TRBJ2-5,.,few,TGCGCCAGCAGCTTGGCCTCTCGAAGCCTGGCAGAGACCCAGTACTTC,CASSLASRSLAETQYF